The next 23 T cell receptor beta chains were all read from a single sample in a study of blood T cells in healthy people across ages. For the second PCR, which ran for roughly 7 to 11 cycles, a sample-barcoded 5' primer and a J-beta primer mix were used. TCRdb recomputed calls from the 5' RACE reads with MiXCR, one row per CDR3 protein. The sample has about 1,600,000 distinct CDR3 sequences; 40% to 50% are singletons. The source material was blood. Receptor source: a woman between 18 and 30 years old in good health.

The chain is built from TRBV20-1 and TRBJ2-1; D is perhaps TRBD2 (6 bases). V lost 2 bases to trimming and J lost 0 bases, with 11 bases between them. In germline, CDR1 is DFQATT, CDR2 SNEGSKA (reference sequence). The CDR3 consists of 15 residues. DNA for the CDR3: TGCAGTGCTAGACCTAGCGTGAGCTCCTACAATGAGCAGTTCTTC. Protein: CSARPSVSSYNEQFF.

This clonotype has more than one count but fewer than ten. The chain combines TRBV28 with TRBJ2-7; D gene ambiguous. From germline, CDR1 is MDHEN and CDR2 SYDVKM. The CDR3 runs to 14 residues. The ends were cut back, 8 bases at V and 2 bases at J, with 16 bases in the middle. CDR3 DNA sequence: TGTGCCAGCTCCCCCCGTGAGATCCCCTACGAGCAGTACTTC. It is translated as CASSPREIPYEQYF.

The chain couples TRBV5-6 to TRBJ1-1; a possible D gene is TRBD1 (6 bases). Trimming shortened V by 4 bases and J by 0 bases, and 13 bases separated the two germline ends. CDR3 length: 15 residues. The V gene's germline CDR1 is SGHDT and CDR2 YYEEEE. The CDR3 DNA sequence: TGTGCCAGCAGCCCGGAGACAGGCCTGAACACTGAAGCTTTCTTT. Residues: CASSPETGLNTEAFF.

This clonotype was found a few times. The CDR3 loop is CASSSRENGYTF. The DNA of the CDR3 is TGTGCCAGCTCCTCCAGGGAGAATGGCTACACCTTC. This chain uses TRBV28 with TRBJ1-2; tentatively, D is TRBD1 (5 bases). The germline V and J ends were trimmed by 8 bases and 6 bases, with 13 bases remaining between them. This CDR3 has 12 residues. CDR1 MDHEN and CDR2 SYDVKM come from the germline V gene.

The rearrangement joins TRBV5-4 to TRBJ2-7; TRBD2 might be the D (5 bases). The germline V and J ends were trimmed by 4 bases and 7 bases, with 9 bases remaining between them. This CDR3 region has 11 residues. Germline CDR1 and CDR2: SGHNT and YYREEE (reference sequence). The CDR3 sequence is CASSREREQYF. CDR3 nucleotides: TGTGCCAGCAGCCGCGAGCGGGAGCAGTACTTC.

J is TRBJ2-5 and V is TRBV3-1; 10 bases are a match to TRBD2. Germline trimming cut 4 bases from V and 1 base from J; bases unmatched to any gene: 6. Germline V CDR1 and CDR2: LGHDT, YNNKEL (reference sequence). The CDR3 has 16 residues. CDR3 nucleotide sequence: TGTGCCAGCAGCCGAGCGCCTAGCGGGGGCCAAGAGACCCAGTACTTC. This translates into CASSRAPSGGQETQYF.

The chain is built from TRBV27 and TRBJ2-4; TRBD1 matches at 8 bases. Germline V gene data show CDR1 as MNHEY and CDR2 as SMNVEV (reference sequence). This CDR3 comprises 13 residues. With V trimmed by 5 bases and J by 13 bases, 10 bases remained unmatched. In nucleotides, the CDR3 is TGTGCCAGCAGTGGACAGGGACCCTGGGGGCAGTACTTC. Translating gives CASSGQGPWGQYF.

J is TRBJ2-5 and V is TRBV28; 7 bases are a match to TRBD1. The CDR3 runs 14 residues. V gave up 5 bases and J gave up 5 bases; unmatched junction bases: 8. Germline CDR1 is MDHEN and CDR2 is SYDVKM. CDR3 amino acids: CASSTYRGGETQYF. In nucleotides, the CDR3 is TGTGCCAGCAGTACATACAGGGGTGGCGAGACCCAGTACTTC.

The CDR3 coding sequence is TGTGCCAGCAGTGAAGCGGGGCCCTACGAGCAGTACTTC. Translation: CASSEAGPYEQYF. The chain employs TRBV6-1 and TRBJ2-7; D perhaps matches TRBD1 (5 bases). The germline V gene has CDR1 MNHNS and CDR2 SASEGT. The V and J ends lost 0 bases and 2 bases respectively, with 5 bases between them. The CDR3 has 13 amino acids.

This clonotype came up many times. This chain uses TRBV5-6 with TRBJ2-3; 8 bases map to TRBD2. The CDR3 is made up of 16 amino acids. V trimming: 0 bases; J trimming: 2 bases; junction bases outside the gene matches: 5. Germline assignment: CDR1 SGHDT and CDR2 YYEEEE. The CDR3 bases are TGTGCCAGCAGCTTGGGGATTAGCGGGATCACAGATACGCAGTATTTT. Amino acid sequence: CASSLGISGITDTQYF.

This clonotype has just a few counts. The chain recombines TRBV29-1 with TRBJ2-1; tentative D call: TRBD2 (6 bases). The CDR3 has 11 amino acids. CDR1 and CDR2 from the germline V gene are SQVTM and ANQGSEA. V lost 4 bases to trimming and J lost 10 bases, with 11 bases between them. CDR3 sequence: CSVATGVEQFF. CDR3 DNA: TGCAGCGTTGCGACGGGGGTAGAGCAGTTCTTC.

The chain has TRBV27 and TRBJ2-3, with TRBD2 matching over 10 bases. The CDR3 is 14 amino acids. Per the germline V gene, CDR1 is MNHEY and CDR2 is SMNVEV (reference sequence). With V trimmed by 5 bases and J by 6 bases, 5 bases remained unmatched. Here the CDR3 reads CASSPLAGEDTQYF. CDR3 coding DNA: TGTGCCAGCAGTCCCCTAGCGGGAGAGGATACGCAGTATTTT.

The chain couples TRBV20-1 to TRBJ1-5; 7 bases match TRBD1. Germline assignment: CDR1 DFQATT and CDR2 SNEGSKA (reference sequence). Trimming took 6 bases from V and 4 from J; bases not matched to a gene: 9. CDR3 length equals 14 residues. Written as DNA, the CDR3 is TGCAGTGCCCGACGGGACAGCCAGAATCAGCCCCAGCATTTT. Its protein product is CSARRDSQNQPQHF.

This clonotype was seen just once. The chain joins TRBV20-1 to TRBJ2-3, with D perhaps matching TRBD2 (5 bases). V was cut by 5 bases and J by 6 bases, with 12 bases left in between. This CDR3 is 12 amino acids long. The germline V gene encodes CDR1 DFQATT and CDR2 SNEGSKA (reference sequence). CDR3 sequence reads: CSAGPGLDTQYF. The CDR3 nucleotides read TGCAGTGCTGGCCCAGGACTCGATACGCAGTATTTT.

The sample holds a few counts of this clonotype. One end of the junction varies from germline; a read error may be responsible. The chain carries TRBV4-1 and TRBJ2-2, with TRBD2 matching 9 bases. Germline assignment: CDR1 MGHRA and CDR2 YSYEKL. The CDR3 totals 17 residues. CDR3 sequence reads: CASSQERSGRNAGELFF. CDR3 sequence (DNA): TGCGCCAGCAGCCAAGAAAGGAGCGGGAGGAACGCCGGGGAGCTGTTTTTT.

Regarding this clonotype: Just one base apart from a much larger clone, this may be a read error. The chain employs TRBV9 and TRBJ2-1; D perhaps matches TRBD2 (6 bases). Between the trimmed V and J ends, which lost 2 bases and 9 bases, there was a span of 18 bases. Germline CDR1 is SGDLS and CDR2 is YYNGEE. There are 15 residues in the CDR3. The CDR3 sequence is CASSVGVAAHTEQFF. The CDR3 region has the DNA TGTGCCAGCAGCGTTGGGGTAGCGGCACACACTGAGCAGTTCTTC.

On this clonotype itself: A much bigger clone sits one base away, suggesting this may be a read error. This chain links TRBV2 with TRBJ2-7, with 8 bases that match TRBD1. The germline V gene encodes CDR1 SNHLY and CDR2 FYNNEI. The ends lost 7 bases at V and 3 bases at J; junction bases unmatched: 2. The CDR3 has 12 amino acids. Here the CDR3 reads CASIGQGYEQYF. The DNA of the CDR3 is TGTGCCAGCATTGGACAGGGCTACGAGCAGTACTTC.

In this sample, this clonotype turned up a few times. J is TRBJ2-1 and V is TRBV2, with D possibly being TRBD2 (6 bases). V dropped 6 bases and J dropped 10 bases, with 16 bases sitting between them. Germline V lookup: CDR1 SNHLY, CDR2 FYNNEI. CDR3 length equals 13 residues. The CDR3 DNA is TGTGCCAGCAGCTGGGACTCGTCCTACGAGCAGTTCTTC. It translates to CASSWDSSYEQFF.

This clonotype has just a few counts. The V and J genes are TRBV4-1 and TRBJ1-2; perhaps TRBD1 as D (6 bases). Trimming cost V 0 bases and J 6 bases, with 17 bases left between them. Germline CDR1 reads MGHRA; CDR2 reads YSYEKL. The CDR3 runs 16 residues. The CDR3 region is CASSQERNAGADGYTF. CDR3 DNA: TGCGCCAGCAGCCAAGAAAGGAACGCAGGGGCTGATGGCTACACCTTC.

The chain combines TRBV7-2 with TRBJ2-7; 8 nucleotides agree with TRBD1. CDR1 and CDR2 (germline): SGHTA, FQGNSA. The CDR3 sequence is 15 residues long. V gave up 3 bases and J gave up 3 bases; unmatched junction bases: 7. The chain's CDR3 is CASSFWGTGYYEQYF. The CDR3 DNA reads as TGTGCCAGCAGCTTTTGGGGGACAGGCTACTACGAGCAGTACTTC.

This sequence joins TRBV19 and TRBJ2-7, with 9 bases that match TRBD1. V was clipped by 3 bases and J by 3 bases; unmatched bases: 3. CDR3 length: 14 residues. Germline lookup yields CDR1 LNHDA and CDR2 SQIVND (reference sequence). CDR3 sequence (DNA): TGTGCCAGTAGTATTACAGGGGGCAGCTACGAGCAGTACTTC. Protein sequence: CASSITGGSYEQYF. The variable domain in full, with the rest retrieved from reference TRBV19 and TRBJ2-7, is DGGITQSPKYLFRKEGQNVTLSCEQNLNHDAMYWYRQDPGQGLRLIYYSQIVNDFQKGDIAEGYSVSREKKESFPLTVTSAQKNPTAFYLCASSITGGSYEQYFGPGTRLTVT.

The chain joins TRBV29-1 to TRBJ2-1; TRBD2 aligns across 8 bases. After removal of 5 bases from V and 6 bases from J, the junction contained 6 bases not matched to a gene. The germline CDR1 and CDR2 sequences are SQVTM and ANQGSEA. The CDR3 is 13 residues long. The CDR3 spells CSVIFGTSNEQFF. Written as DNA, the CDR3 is TGCAGCGTTATATTCGGGACTAGCAATGAGCAGTTCTTC.

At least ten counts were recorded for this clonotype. CDR3 DNA sequence: TGTGCCACCAGCAGAAAGACTAGCGTTGAGGGGACGCAGTATTTT. This translates into CATSRKTSVEGTQYF. This chain joins TRBV15 and TRBJ2-3; 8 bases line up with TRBD2. V lost 2 bases to trimming and J lost 9 bases; unmatched junction nucleotides: 10. The CDR3 covers 15 residues. Germline CDR1 and CDR2: LNHNV and YYDKDF (reference sequence).